This T cell receptor beta chain stems from a study of T cell responses to AZD1222 COVID-19 vaccine. Points from the study as a whole: Sampling captured repertoires only after the peak T cell response. Spike-specific TCR breadth and depth grew following two AZD1222 doses.

As regards this clone: Its antigen remains unidentified.

Germline V gives CDR1 WSHSY, CDR2 SAAADI. This CDR3 is 16 amino acids long. With 4 bases clipped from V and 5 bases from J, the junction kept 7 bases outside the gene matches. Only in-frame clones appear in the TCRdb table, and some are missing; sequencing was by immunoSEQ multiplex PCR. The repertoire holds roughly 120,000 clones, 92% seen once, with around 15% in the top ten. This receptor was identified in an adult in good health. This chain uses TRBV10-2 with TRBJ2-1, with 11 bases lining up with TRBD2. Sequencing used peripheral blood, obtained on day 0 of AZD1222 vaccination. The CDR3 loop is CASSAPSGGSHNEQFF. The CDR3 DNA is TGCGCCAGCAGTGCCCCTAGCGGGGGGTCCCACAATGAGCAGTTCTTC.